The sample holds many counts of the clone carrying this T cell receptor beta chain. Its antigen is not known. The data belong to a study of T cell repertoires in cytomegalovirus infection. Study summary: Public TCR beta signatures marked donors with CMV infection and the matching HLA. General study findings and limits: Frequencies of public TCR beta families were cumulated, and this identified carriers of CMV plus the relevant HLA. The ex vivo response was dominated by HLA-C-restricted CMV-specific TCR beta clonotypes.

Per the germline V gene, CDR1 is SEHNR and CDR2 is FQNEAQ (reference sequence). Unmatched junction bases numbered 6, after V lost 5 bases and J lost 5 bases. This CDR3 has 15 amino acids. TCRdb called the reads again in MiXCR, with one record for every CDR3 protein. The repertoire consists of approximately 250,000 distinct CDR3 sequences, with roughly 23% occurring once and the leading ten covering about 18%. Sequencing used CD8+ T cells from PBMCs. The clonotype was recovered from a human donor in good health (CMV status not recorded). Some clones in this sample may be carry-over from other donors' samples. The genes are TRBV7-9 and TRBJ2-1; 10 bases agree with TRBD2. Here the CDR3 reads CASSPPGTSDNEQFF. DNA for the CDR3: TGTGCCAGCAGCCCTCCCGGGACTAGCGACAATGAGCAGTTCTTC.